The rows below give T cell receptor beta chains drawn from one sample of a study of cytomegalovirus exposure and HLA in healthy donors. TCRdb's copy holds only in-frame clones and misses some; the assay was immunoSEQ multiplex PCR. Here the sample table reports under 150,000 clones. The sequenced material came from PBMCs. All receptors come from a woman aged 55-69 years in good health and CMV-seronegative. Both conserved end residues are part of each CDR3. Fields, in order: J gene, V gene, clone size, D gene, CDR3 DNA, CDR3 protein. A D gene is named only where the DNA matches it firmly. Not all rows give a size; the values are once, few, many and, for expanded clones, a class.

>TRBJ1-5|TRBV9|NA|NA
TGTGCCAGCAGATACCATACAGGGTCTCGGTCAAATCAGCCCCAGCATTTT
CASRYHTGSRSNQPQHF
>TRBJ2-7|TRBV25-1|NA|NA
TGTGCCAGCAGTGAAGGAACAGGCCGCTACGAGCAGTACTTC
CASSEGTGRYEQYF
>TRBJ1-4|TRBV28|NA|NA
TGTGCCAGCAGTTTTTTAGGGGGAGCAACTAATGAAAAACTGTTTTTT
CASSFLGGATNEKLFF
>TRBJ2-5|TRBV7-3|NA|NA
TGTGCCAGCAGCACCCTTGCAGGGGAGACCCAGTACTTC
CASSTLAGETQYF
>TRBJ1-4|TRBV19|NA|TRBD1
TGTGCCAGTAGTAGGGGACAGACAGTGTATGAAAAACTGTTTTTT
CASSRGQTVYEKLFF
>TRBJ2-3|TRBV7-9|NA|TRBD1
TGTGCCAGCAGCTTAGACAGGGGCTGGGATACGCAGTATTTT
CASSLDRGWDTQYF
>TRBJ1-5|TRBV5-5|NA|NA
TGTGCCAGCAGCTTGGACAGGGCAGGAAGCAATCAGCCCCAGCATTTT
CASSLDRAGSNQPQHF
>TRBJ2-3|TRBV7-3|NA|TRBD2
TGTGCCAGCAGCCCGGGGGGTACGCAGTATTTT
CASSPGGTQYF
>TRBJ1-1|TRBV11-2|NA|NA
TGTGCCAGCAGCTTAAACGCGGGAGGGACGGCGAACACTGAAGCTTTCTTT
CASSLNAGGTANTEAFF
>TRBJ2-3|TRBV10-1|NA|TRBD2
TGCGCCAGCAGACCCGGGACTAGCGGAGATACGCAGTATTTT
CASRPGTSGDTQYF
>TRBJ2-7|TRBV5-1|NA|TRBD2
TGCGCCAGCAGCTTGGAGCGGGGCGCCGAGCAGTACTTC
CASSLERGAEQYF
>TRBJ2-3|TRBV19|medium-sized|TRBD1
TGTGCCAGTAGTATACATCCGGGACAGGGCACAGATACGCAGTATTTT
CASSIHPGQGTDTQYF
>TRBJ2-2|TRBV28|NA|TRBD1
TGTGCCAGCAGTCTCAGACAGGGGAAGGACACCGGGGAGCTGTTTTTT
CASSLRQGKDTGELFF
>TRBJ1-1|TRBV7-2|NA|NA
TGTGCCAGCAGCTCCTATGGGGCGAACACTGAAGCTTTCTTT
CASSSYGANTEAFF
>TRBJ2-7|TRBV6-1|NA|NA
TGTGCCAGCAGCCGCCCGGACATCTACGAGCAGTACTTC
CASSRPDIYEQYF
>TRBJ2-1|TRBV5-1|NA|TRBD1
TGCGCCAGCAGCTTGGAGGGGGCGGAGTACAATGAGCAGTTCTTC
CASSLEGAEYNEQFF
>TRBJ2-7|TRBV5-1|NA|TRBD2
TGCGCCAGCAGCTTGATGACTAGCGGGATCTCCTACGAGCAGTACTTC
CASSLMTSGISYEQYF
>TRBJ2-5|TRBV9|NA|TRBD1
TGTGCCAGCAGCGTGGGACAGGGTGGTTTGGCGAGCCACCAAGAGACCCAGTACTTC
CASSVGQGGLASHQETQYF
>TRBJ1-1|TRBV30|NA|TRBD1
TGTGCCTGGAGTTTGCTTCCGGGACAGGAAAGACCCGAAGCTTTCTTT
CAWSLLPGQERPEAFF
>TRBJ2-5|TRBV21-1|NA|NA
TGTGCCAGCAGCAAATGGCTCTACGGTCCCGGGGAGACCCAGTACTTC
CASSKWLYGPGETQYF
>TRBJ1-3|TRBV28|NA|NA
TGTGCCAGCAGTTTACGGATTGGGGGGGCGGGAGGAAACACCATATATTTT
CASSLRIGGAGGNTIYF
>TRBJ2-2|TRBV7-3|NA|NA
TGTGCCAGCAGCTTAAGCGGTCGGGTCACCGGGGAGCTGTTTTTT
CASSLSGRVTGELFF
>TRBJ1-6|TRBV6-1|NA|NA
TGTGCCAGCAGCGAAGACGGTCGATATAATTCACCCCTCCACTTT
CASSEDGRYNSPLHF
>TRBJ1-2|TRBV7-8|NA|TRBD1
TGTGCCAGCAGCCCGAACCGTAGGGGGCAAGCTCACTATGGCTACACCTTC
CASSPNRRGQAHYGYTF
>TRBJ1-1|TRBV6-6|NA|NA
TGTGCCAGCAGTTACGGGGGGGTTGGCACTGAAGCTTTCTTT
CASSYGGVGTEAFF
>TRBJ1-1|TRBV6-1|NA|TRBD1
TGTGCCAGCAGCCCCAGACAGGGGGCGGGCCCTGAAGCTTTCTTT
CASSPRQGAGPEAFF
>TRBJ1-2|TRBV2|NA|TRBD1
TGTGCCAGCAGGTATACAGGGGGCGCTTTGAATGGCTACACCTTC
CASRYTGGALNGYTF
>TRBJ1-6|TRBV19|NA|TRBD1
TGTGCCAGTCTCGGGACAGCCGGGTTTTATAATTCACCCCTCCACTTT
CASLGTAGFYNSPLHF